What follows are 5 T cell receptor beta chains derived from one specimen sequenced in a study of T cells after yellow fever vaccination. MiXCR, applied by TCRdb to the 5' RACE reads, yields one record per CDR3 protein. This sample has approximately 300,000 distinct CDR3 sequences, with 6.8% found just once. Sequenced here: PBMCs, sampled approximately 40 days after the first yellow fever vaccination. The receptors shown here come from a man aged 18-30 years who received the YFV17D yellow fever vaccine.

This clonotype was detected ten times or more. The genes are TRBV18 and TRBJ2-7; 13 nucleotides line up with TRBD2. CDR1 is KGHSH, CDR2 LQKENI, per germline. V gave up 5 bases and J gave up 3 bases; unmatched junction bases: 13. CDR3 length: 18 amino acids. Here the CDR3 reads CASSRLAGGPRKVYEQYF. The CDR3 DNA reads TGTGCCAGCTCAAGACTAGCGGGGGGCCCAAGAAAGGTCTACGAGCAGTACTTC.

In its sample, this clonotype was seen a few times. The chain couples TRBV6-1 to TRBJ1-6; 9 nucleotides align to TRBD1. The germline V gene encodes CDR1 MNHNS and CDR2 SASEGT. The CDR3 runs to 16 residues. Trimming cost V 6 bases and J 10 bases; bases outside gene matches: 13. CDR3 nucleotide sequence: TGTGCCAGCAGCGTCTCCGGGACAGGGAACCGATCACCCCTCCACTTT. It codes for CASSVSGTGNRSPLHF.

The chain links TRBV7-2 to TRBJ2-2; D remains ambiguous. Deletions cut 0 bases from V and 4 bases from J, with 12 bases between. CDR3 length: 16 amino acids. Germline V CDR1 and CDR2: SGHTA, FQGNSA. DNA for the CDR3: TGTGCCAGCAGCTTAGCTGCGACGTCGGGCACCGGGGAGCTGTTTTTT. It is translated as CASSLAATSGTGELFF.

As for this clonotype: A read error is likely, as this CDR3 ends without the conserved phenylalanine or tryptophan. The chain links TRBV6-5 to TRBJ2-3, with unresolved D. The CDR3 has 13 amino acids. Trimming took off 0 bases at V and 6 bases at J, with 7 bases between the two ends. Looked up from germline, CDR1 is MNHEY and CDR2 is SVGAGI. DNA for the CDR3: TGTGCCAGCAGTTACTCGGGCCGGGATACGCAGTATTCT. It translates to CASSYSGRDTQYS.

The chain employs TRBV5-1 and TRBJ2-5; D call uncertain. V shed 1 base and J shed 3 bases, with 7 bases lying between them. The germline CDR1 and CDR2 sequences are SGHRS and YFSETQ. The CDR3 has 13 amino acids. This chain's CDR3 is CASSLYREETQYF. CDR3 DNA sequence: TGCGCCAGCAGCTTGTACCGGGAAGAGACCCAGTACTTC.